These 27 T cell receptor beta chains were sequenced from one sample in a study of tumor and adjacent non-tumor tissue in lung cancer. The library came from three nested PCR rounds adapted from ARM-PCR protocols. TCRdb recomputed calls from the multiplex PCR reads with MiXCR, one row per CDR3 protein. The sample lists some 200,000 distinct CDR3 sequences, about 76% occurring once. No cell sorting was done before RNA was extracted from the tissue. Sample: lung tumor tissue. All receptors come from a man in his fifties or sixties with non-small cell lung cancer.

The chain has TRBV29-1 and TRBJ2-1; 9 nucleotides align to TRBD2. Trimming removed 0 bases from V and 3 bases from J; junction bases left unmatched: 6. From germline, CDR1 is SQVTM and CDR2 ANQGSEA. This CDR3 is built from 16 residues. The CDR3 sequence is CSVEDLMTSGYNEQFF. CDR3 in DNA: TGCAGCGTTGAAGACCTCATGACTAGCGGCTACAATGAGCAGTTCTTC.

This chain uses TRBV6-5 with TRBJ1-5; D is undetermined. The CDR3 sequence is 15 residues long. V lost 7 bases, J lost 2 bases, and 15 bases lay in between. The germline V gene encodes CDR1 MNHEY and CDR2 SVGAGI. CDR3: CASNHGVAGNQPQHF. The CDR3 DNA sequence: TGTGCCAGCAACCATGGGGTGGCGGGCAATCAGCCCCAGCATTTT.

This rearrangement joins TRBV7-9 to TRBJ1-2, with 7 bases lining up with TRBD1. Germline V gene data show CDR1 as SEHNR and CDR2 as FQNEAQ (reference sequence). V shed 2 bases, J shed 2 bases, and the junction held 8 bases outside the gene matches. This CDR3 is 16 amino acids long. The CDR3 DNA reads TGTGCCAGCAGCTTAAGTTTCACAGGGGAGAACTATGGCTACACCTTC. This codes for CASSLSFTGENYGYTF.

This clonotype showed up just a few times. The chain couples TRBV6-6 to TRBJ2-2; 8 bases agree with TRBD2. This CDR3 is 16 amino acids long. In germline, CDR1 is MNHNY, CDR2 SVGAGI (reference sequence). V shed 0 bases, J shed 2 bases, and the junction held 2 bases outside the gene matches. The CDR3: CASSYSSGSNTGELFF. The CDR3 DNA reads as TGTGCCAGCAGTTACTCGAGCGGGAGCAACACCGGGGAGCTGTTTTTT.

This clonotype was seen only once. This CDR3 is missing its conserved last phenylalanine or tryptophan, likely due to a read error. The chain employs TRBV11-2 and TRBJ1-1; possibly TRBD1 for D (6 bases). CDR3 length: 15 amino acids. Germline CDR1 SGHAT, CDR2 FQNNGV. This CDR3 is CASSSEGVWNNEAFI. CDR3 coding DNA: TGTGCCAGCAGCTCTGAGGGGGTTTGGAACAATGAAGCTTTCATT.

This sequence joins TRBV6-6 and TRBJ1-3; D gene ambiguous. The CDR3 is made up of 12 amino acids. CDR1 is MNHNY, CDR2 SVGAGI, per germline (reference sequence). Between the trimmed V and J ends, which lost 7 bases and 4 bases, there was a span of 8 bases. CDR3: CASNLPGNTIYF. As DNA, the CDR3 is TGTGCCAGCAACCTGCCCGGAAACACCATATATTTT.

For this clonotype: This may come from a read error, since a much larger clone is one base off. V usage is TRBV6-5 and J usage is TRBJ2-3; the D is unclear. With 2 bases removed from V and 2 bases from J, the gap between germline ends came to 8 bases. From germline, CDR1 is MNHEY and CDR2 SVGAGI. CDR3 length equals 14 residues. DNA for the CDR3: TGTGCCAGCAGTTACAGGTCCTACACAGATACGCAGTATTTT. It specifies CASSYRSYTDTQYF.

This chain uses TRBV5-1 with TRBJ2-1; the D is unclear. The length of the CDR3 is 14 residues. V dropped 6 bases and J dropped 2 bases, with 12 bases sitting between them. Germline-derived CDR1 and CDR2 are SGHRS and YFSETQ. Here the CDR3 DNA reads TGCGCCAGCAACTCAGGATATGCCTACAATGAGCAGTTCTTC. Amino acid sequence: CASNSGYAYNEQFF.

The rearrangement uses TRBV19 and TRBJ1-5; possible D gene TRBD1, 6 bases. CDR1 LNHDA and CDR2 SQIVND come from the germline V gene (reference sequence). This CDR3 is 15 amino acids long. V was trimmed by 3 bases and J by 7 bases, leaving 16 bases between them. The CDR3, as DNA: TGTGCCAGTAGTATCAGTACGACAGGACGGCAGCCCCAGCATTTT. This translates into CASSISTTGRQPQHF.

Points on this clonotype: A much larger clone differs by one base, so this may be a read error. The chain has TRBV20-1 and TRBJ2-7; no clear D. The germline V gene encodes CDR1 DFQATT and CDR2 SNEGSKA (reference sequence). Trimming took off 4 bases at V and 7 bases at J, with 14 bases between the two ends. The CDR3 contains 12 residues. CDR3 in DNA: TGCAGTGCTAATCTCAGTTTGGTAGAGCAGTACTTC. It yields the protein CSANLSLVEQYF.

Concerning this clonotype: Lacking the conserved final phenylalanine or tryptophan, this CDR3 likely reflects a read error. The chain has TRBV20-1 and TRBJ2-7; possibly TRBD2 for D (5 bases). The germline V gene encodes CDR1 DFQATT and CDR2 SNEGSKA (reference sequence). The CDR3 has 12 residues. The CDR3 DNA is TGCAGTGCTAGTGGACTCTCCTACCAGCAGTACTAC. Its translation is CSASGLSYQQYY.

This clonotype was observed a handful of times. A read error may account for a junction end that differs from germline. The chain links TRBV20-1 to TRBJ1-6; 11 nucleotides match TRBD1. The CDR3 spans 16 residues. The germline gives CDR1 DFQATT, CDR2 SNEGSKA (reference sequence). For the CDR3, the DNA is TGCAGTGCCAGGACAGGGGGCGCTTCCTGTAATTCACCCCTCCACTTT. Protein: CSARTGGASCNSPLHF.

This clonotype has at least ten counts. The chain recombines TRBV29-1 with TRBJ1-2; D is possibly TRBD1 (6 bases). Trimming pared 3 bases from V and 4 bases from J, leaving 15 bases between. The CDR3 is 14 amino acids. Germline values: CDR1 SQVTM, CDR2 ANQGSEA. CDR3 loop: CSVEGQGRSYGYTF. CDR3 DNA: TGCAGCGTTGAGGGGCAGGGGCGTTCCTATGGCTACACCTTC.

The V and J genes are TRBV6-2 or TRBV6-3 and TRBJ2-3, with 7 bases that match TRBD2. The CDR3 has 15 residues. J was trimmed by 6 bases and V by 5 bases; bases with no gene match: 11. Germline V CDR1 and CDR2: MNHEY, SVGEGT. In DNA form, the CDR3 reads TGTGCCAGCAGTCCAAGGACTAGAGGGAAGGATACGCAGTATTTT. Its protein product is CASSPRTRGKDTQYF.

About this clonotype: An end of the junction differs from the germline gene, which may be a read error. V gene TRBV11-3 combines with J gene TRBJ2-1; TRBD2 might be the D (5 bases). CDR3 length equals 18 residues. The germline V gene has CDR1 SGHNT and CDR2 YENEEA. As DNA, the CDR3 is TGTGCCAGCGGCTTAGCCACACTTGCGACCGGGACCTACAATGAGCAGTTCTTC. Protein product: CASGLATLATGTYNEQFF.

Comment on this clonotype: A read error may explain this, as a much larger clone is one base away. The CDR3, as DNA: TGTACCAGCAGCTGGGGGGGAGGGGGAAAACTGTTTTTT. Protein sequence: CTSSWGGGGKLFF. V gene TRBV6-6 combines with J gene TRBJ1-4, with D possibly TRBD1 on 6 matching bases. The germline V gene encodes CDR1 MNHNY and CDR2 SVGAGI (reference sequence). This CDR3 has 13 residues.

This sequence joins TRBV11-2 and TRBJ2-6, with D tentatively TRBD1 (5 bases). CDR3 length equals 14 residues. V was clipped by 7 bases and J by 14 bases, with 21 bases between them. Germline CDR1 reads SGHAT; CDR2 reads FQNNGV. This CDR3 reads CASNQGLGANILTF. CDR3 nucleotides: TGTGCCAGCAACCAGGGCCTTGGGGCAAACATCCTGACTTTC.

This chain uses TRBV13 with TRBJ1-6, with a weak D call TRBD1 (6 bases). This CDR3 has 17 amino acids. V dropped 8 bases and J dropped 7 bases, with 24 bases sitting between them. Germline CDR1 reads PRHDT; CDR2 reads FYEKMQ (reference sequence). In DNA form, the CDR3 reads TGTGCCAGCGCTCAAAAAACTTACAGGGTGGGCAATTCACCCCTCCACTTT. As protein: CASAQKTYRVGNSPLHF. The whole variable domain, filled in from reference TRBV13 and TRBJ1-6, reads AAGVIQSPRHLIKEKRETATLKCYPIPRHDTVYWYQQGPGQDPQFLISFYEKMQSDKGSIPDRFSAQQFSDYHSELNMSSLELGDSALYFCASAQKTYRVGNSPLHFGNGTRLTVT.

As for this clonotype: No conserved phenylalanine or tryptophan ends this CDR3, so it is likely a read error. The rearrangement uses TRBV11-1 and TRBJ2-5, with D possibly TRBD2 on 6 matching bases. Germline lookup yields CDR1 SGHAT and CDR2 FQDESV (reference sequence). The CDR3 extends over 14 amino acids. The V and J ends lost 5 bases and 6 bases respectively, with 16 bases between them. The CDR3 sequence is CASSPGLAQKTQYC. As DNA, the CDR3 is TGTGCCAGCAGCCCGGGACTTGCACAAAAGACCCAGTACTGC.

For this clonotype: Its ends do not fully match the called genes, so a read error is possible. V is TRBV10-2 and J is TRBJ2-1; 7 bases are a match to TRBD2. Germline V gene sequence: CDR1 WSHSY, CDR2 SAAADI. CDR3 length: 13 amino acids. The CDR3 here is CASSENYAGARSF. The CDR3 nucleotides read TGCGCCAGCAGCGAGAATTACGCGGGAGCTAGGTCCTTC.

CDR3 coding DNA: TGTGCCAGCAGTTGGGGCAGGGTGGATCAGCCCCAGCATTTT. This encodes CASSWGRVDQPQHF. The chain uses TRBV12-3 or TRBV12-4 and TRBJ1-5; tentatively, D is TRBD1 (5 bases). CDR3 length: 14 residues. With 4 bases removed from V and 5 bases from J, the gap between germline ends came to 12 bases.

Notes on this clonotype: At one end, the junction sequence differs from germline, possibly due to a read error. The chain has TRBV11-2 and TRBJ2-7; D perhaps matches TRBD2 (6 bases). The germline V gene has CDR1 SGHAT and CDR2 FQNNGV. This CDR3 has 17 residues. CDR3 amino acids: CAGSSMGLAGWGYEQYF. DNA of the CDR3: TGTGCCGGCAGCTCCATGGGACTTGCGGGGTGGGGCTACGAGCAGTACTTC.

This clonotype was counted at least ten times. V usage is TRBV24-1 and J usage is TRBJ2-1; TRBD2 matches at 8 bases. The J segment lost 5 bases and the V segment lost 7 bases, leaving 6 bases of the junction unmatched. The CDR3 has 14 residues. Germline V lookup: CDR1 KGHDR, CDR2 SFDVKD. The CDR3 reads CATRSGGGNNEQFF. In nucleotides, the CDR3 is TGTGCCACCAGGTCGGGAGGGGGAAACAATGAGCAGTTCTTC.

This clonotype was detected ten times or more. The J gene is TRBJ2-3, the V gene TRBV7-8; D not certain. This CDR3 comprises 12 residues. V shed 1 base and J shed 4 bases, with 3 bases lying between them. From germline, CDR1 is SGHVS and CDR2 FQNEAQ. CDR3: CASSLVPDTQYF. The CDR3 coding sequence is TGTGCCAGCAGCTTAGTCCCAGATACGCAGTATTTT.

This clonotype appeared a single time. It is likely a read error, because the conserved phenylalanine at the end of the CDR3 is missing. This rearrangement joins TRBV20-1 to TRBJ2-1; 9 bases match TRBD2. The CDR3 has 17 amino acids. Trimming took 2 bases from V and 7 from J; bases not matched to a gene: 15. Germline CDR1 DFQATT, CDR2 SNEGSKA (reference sequence). The DNA of the CDR3 is TGCAGTGCTAGAATACCAACCGGGACTAGCAGCTATAATGAGCAGTTCTCC. It specifies CSARIPTGTSSYNEQFS.

The chain carries TRBV29-1 and TRBJ1-2, with TRBD1 matching over 8 bases. Per germline, CDR1 SQVTM and CDR2 ANQGSEA. Germline trimming cut 7 bases from V and 1 base from J; bases unmatched to any gene: 5. The CDR3 is 13 residues long. The chain's CDR3 is CSGGQGSNYGYTF. The CDR3 nucleotides are TGCAGCGGAGGACAGGGAAGTAACTATGGCTACACCTTC.

The rearrangement joins TRBV20-1 to TRBJ2-7; D possibly corresponds to TRBD2 (5 bases). Per the germline V gene, CDR1 is DFQATT and CDR2 is SNEGSKA (reference sequence). The ends were cut back, 4 bases at V and 0 bases at J, with 7 bases in the middle. This CDR3 has 12 residues. The DNA of the CDR3 is TGCAGTGCTATAGGACTCTCCTACGAGCAGTACTTC. Translated: CSAIGLSYEQYF.